One sample yielded the 2 T cell receptor beta chains listed below, sequenced in a study of T-cell reconstitution after alpha-beta-depleted transplantation in children. The library targeted TCRbeta and was prepared with unique molecular identifiers. TCRdb reprocessed the PCR reads via MiXCR and lists one record per CDR3 protein. The sample includes hundreds of thousands of distinct CDR3 sequences, around a tenth of them seen just once. Sequencing used peripheral blood, obtained 180 days after TCRalphabeta/CD19-depleted stem cell transplant. These receptors came from a male patient under 10 years old who had a stem cell transplant for chronic granulomatous disease, so the T cells may come from the graft donor.

This clonotype showed up many times. The rearrangement uses TRBV29-1 and TRBJ2-2, with D possibly called TRBD1 or TRBD2 (5 bases each). CDR1 is SQVTM and CDR2 is ANQGSEA in the germline V gene. The V end lost 6 bases, the J end lost 2 bases, and 13 bases lay between the germline ends. This CDR3 spans 14 amino acids. The CDR3 is CSVGTEPNTGELFF. The CDR3 bases are TGCAGCGTCGGGACGGAGCCCAACACCGGGGAGCTGTTTTTT.

This clonotype was seen many times. This chain connects TRBV5-4 to TRBJ2-5; D uncertain. Looked up from germline, CDR1 is SGHNT and CDR2 is YYREEE (reference sequence). Trimming shortened V by 4 bases and J by 4 bases, and 14 bases separated the two germline ends. The CDR3 sequence is 14 residues long. In DNA, the CDR3 is TGTGCCAGCAGCCCCCCCGCGGCTCCAGAGACCCAGTACTTC. This encodes CASSPPAAPETQYF.